This TCR beta chain was sequenced during a study of early T cells in non-severe SARS-CoV-2 infection. Study-wide findings and caveats: Anti-spike CD8 responses were favored in VDJdb matching, and private and CD4 specificities were missed.

Researchers attached unique molecular identifiers to individual cDNA molecules. TCRdb reprocessed the 5' RACE reads via MiXCR and lists one record per CDR3 protein. The sample yields about 64,000 distinct CDR3 sequences, around 11% seen once. CDR3 length: 14 amino acids. With V trimmed by 6 bases and J by 2 bases, 4 bases remained unmatched. Per germline, CDR1 MNHEY and CDR2 SMNVEV (reference sequence). This clonotype has a single count. The antigen remains unidentified. The sample was whole blood, taken at baseline. V and J are TRBV27 and TRBJ2-7; 10 bases align to TRBD2. The TCR comes from an adult who was a healthcare worker with PCR-confirmed SARS-CoV-2 infection or an uninfected control (not recorded which). In DNA, the CDR3 is TGTGCCAGCAGGAGTAGCGGGGGGCCCTACGAGCAGTACTTC. Its protein is CASRSSGGPYEQYF.